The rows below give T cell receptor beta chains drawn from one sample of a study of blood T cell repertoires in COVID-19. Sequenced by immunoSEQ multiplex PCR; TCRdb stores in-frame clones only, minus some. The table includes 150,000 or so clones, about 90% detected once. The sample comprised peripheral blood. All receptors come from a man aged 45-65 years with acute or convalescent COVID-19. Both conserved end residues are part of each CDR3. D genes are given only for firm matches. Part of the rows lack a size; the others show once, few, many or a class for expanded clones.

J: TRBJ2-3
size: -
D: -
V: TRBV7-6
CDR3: CASSLDPATDTQYF
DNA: TGTGCCAGCAGCTTAGACCCCGCGACAGATACGCAGTATTTT

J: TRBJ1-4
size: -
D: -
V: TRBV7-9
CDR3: CASSLGASEEKLFF
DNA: TGTGCCAGCAGCTTGGGGGCCAGTGAGGAAAAACTGTTTTTT

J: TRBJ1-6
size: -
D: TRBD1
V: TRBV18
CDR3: CASGGGDYSPLHF
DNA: TGTGCCAGTGGAGGGGGCGACTACTCACCCCTCCACTTT

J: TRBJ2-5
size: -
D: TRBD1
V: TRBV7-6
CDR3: CASSQDRVSETQYF
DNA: TGTGCCAGCAGTCAAGACAGGGTCAGCGAGACCCAGTACTTC

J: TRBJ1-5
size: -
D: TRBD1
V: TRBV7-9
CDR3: CASSAGTGGVGRNQPQHF
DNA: TGTGCCAGCAGCGCCGGGACAGGGGGAGTGGGGCGCAATCAGCCCCAGCATTTT

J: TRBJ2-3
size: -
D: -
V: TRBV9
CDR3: CASSVGGGMTDTQYF
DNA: TGTGCCAGCAGCGTTGGTGGCGGGATGACAGATACGCAGTATTTT

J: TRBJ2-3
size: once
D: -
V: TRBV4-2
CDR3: CASSQGLVGRTDTQYF
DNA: TGTGCCAGCAGCCAAGGACTAGTCGGGCGCACAGATACGCAGTATTTT

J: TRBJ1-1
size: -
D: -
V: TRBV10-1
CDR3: CASSDQDMVNGRAFF
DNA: TGCGCCAGCAGTGACCAGGACATGGTTAACGGACGAGCTTTCTTT

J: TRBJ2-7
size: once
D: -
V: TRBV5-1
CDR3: CASRQTSYEQYF
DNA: TGCGCCAGCAGACAGACCTCCTACGAGCAGTACTTC

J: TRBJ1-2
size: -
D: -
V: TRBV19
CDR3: CASSNNRVRGYTF
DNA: TGTGCCAGTAGTAACAACAGGGTGCGAGGCTACACCTTC

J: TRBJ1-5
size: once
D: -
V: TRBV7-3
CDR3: CASSFDGYERQPQHF
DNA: TGTGCCAGCAGCTTCGACGGTTACGAGCGTCAGCCCCAGCATTTT

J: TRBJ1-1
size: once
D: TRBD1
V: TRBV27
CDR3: CASNLGQVPMNTEAFF
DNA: TGTGCCAGCAATCTGGGACAGGTACCCATGAACACTGAAGCTTTCTTT

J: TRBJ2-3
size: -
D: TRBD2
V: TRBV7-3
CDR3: CASSLGLAASPDTQYF
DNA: TGTGCCAGCAGCCTGGGACTAGCGGCAAGCCCAGATACGCAGTATTTT

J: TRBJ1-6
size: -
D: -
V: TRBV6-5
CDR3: CASSYSRNSPLHF
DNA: TGTGCCAGCAGTTACTCGCGGAATTCACCCCTCCACTTT

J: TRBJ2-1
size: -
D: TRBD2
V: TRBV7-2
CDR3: CASSQTSGGLYNEQFF
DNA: TGTGCCAGCAGCCAGACTAGCGGGGGGCTCTACAATGAGCAGTTCTTC

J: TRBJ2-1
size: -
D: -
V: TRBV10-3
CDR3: CAIGEAVYNEQFF
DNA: TGTGCCATTGGAGAGGCGGTTTACAATGAGCAGTTCTTC

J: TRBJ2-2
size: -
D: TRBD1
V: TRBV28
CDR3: CASSLDRGSYTGELFF
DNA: TGTGCCAGCAGTCTCGACAGGGGATCGTACACCGGGGAGCTGTTTTTT

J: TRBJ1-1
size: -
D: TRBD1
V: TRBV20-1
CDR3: CSASRAGGNTEAFF
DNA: TGCAGTGCTAGTAGGGCAGGGGGGAACACTGAAGCTTTCTTT

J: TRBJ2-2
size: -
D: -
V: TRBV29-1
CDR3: CSVEGEGRPGELFF
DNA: TGCAGCGTTGAAGGAGAGGGTCGTCCCGGGGAGCTGTTTTTT

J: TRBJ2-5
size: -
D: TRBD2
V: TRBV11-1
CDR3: CASSRTSLETQYF
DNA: TGTGCCAGCAGCCGGACTAGTCTGGAGACCCAGTACTTC

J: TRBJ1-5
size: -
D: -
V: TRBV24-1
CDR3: CATSDLRGQPQHF
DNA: TGTGCCACCAGTGATTTGCGGGGGCAGCCCCAGCATTTT

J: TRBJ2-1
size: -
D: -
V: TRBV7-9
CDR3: CASSLGSYNEQFF
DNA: TGTGCCAGCAGCCTCGGGTCATACAATGAGCAGTTCTTC

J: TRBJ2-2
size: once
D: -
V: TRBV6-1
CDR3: CASSETPLNTGELFF
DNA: TGTGCCAGCAGTGAAACTCCCTTGAACACCGGGGAGCTGTTTTTT

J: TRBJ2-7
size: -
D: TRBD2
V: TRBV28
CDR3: CASSPAGGSYEQYF
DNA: TGTGCCAGCAGCCCAGCGGGAGGGTCTTACGAGCAGTACTTC

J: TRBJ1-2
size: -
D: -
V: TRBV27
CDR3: CASSPIWGGYNYGYTF
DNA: TGTGCCAGCAGCCCAATCTGGGGGGGGTATAACTATGGCTACACCTTC

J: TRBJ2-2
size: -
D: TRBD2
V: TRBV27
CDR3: CASSVLAGVSTGELFF
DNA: TGTGCCAGCAGTGTCCTAGCGGGAGTATCCACCGGGGAGCTGTTTTTT

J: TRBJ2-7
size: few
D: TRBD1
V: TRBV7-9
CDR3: CASRRQGSSYEQYF
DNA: TGTGCCAGCAGAAGACAGGGGAGCTCCTACGAGCAGTACTTC

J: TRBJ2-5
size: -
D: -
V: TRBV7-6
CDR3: CASSPMTVYQETQYF
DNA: TGTGCCAGCAGCCCTATGACAGTGTACCAAGAGACCCAGTACTTC

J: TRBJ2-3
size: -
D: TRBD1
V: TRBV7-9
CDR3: CASSSYRGLDTQYF
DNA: TGTGCCAGCAGCTCCTACAGGGGGCTTGATACGCAGTATTTT

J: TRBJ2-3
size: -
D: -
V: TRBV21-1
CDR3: CASSKEGWTGENSDTQYF
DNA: TGTGCCAGCAGCAAAGAGGGATGGACAGGTGAGAACTCAGATACGCAGTATTTT

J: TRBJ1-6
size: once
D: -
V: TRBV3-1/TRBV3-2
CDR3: CASSQNIRAVSPLHF
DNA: TGTGCCAGCAGCCAAAACATCAGGGCCGTTTCACCCCTCCACTTT

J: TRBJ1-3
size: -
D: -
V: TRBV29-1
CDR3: CSATLGNTIYF
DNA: TGCAGCGCCACTCTAGGAAACACCATATATTTT

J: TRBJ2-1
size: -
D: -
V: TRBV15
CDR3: CATSRDRFAAPPYNEQFF
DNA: TGTGCCACCAGCAGAGATCGCTTTGCGGCACCTCCGTACAATGAGCAGTTCTTC

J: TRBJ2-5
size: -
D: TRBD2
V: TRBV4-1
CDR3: CASSQAPSGESETQYF
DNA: TGCGCCAGCAGCCAAGCCCCTAGCGGGGAATCAGAGACCCAGTACTTC

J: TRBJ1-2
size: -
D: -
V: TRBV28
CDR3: CASSLAVNYGYTF
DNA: TGTGCCAGCAGTTTGGCGGTAAACTATGGCTACACCTTC

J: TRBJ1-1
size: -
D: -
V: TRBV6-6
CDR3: CASSYSSYSEAFF
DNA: TGTGCCAGCAGTTACTCATCATACTCTGAAGCTTTCTTT

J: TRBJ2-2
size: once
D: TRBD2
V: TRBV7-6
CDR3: CASSLQLAGVWTGELFF
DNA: TGTGCCAGCAGCTTACAACTAGCGGGAGTATGGACCGGGGAGCTGTTTTTT

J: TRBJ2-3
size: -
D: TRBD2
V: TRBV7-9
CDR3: CASSPPGGGTDTQYF
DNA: TGTGCCAGCAGCCCACCGGGGGGGGGAACAGATACGCAGTATTTT

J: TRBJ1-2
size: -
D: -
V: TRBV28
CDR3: CASSPPGASLGYGYTF
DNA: TGTGCCAGCAGTCCTCCAGGGGCAAGCCTGGGGTATGGCTACACCTTC

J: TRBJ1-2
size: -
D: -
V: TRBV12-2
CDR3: CASRLATIPGSYGYTF
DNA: TGTGCAAGTCGCTTAGCGACTATACCGGGGAGCTATGGCTACACCTTC